This T cell receptor beta chain comes out of a study of T cell responses to AZD1222 COVID-19 vaccine. V lost 3 bases, J lost 3 bases, and 10 bases lay in between. The CDR3 extends over 14 amino acids. Germline V gene sequence: CDR1 SGHKS, CDR2 YYEKEE (reference sequence). Data came from immunoSEQ multiplex PCR; TCRdb stores just in-frame clones and leaves some out. This sample has 90,000 to 120,000 clones, with about 92% found just once. In this sample, this clone turned up a few times. This specimen consisted of peripheral blood, obtained on day 0 of AZD1222 vaccination. This sequence joins TRBV5-5 and TRBJ1-5; TRBD1 might be the D (6 bases). This receptor was taken from an adult in good health. This CDR3 reads CASSSGQINQPQHF. The CDR3 region has the DNA TGTGCCAGCAGCTCCGGACAGATCAATCAGCCCCAGCATTTT. Using reference TRBV5-5 and TRBJ1-5 for the parts outside the CDR3, the full variable domain is DAGVTQSPTHLIKTRGQQVTLRCSPISGHKSVSWYQQVLGQGPQFIFQYYEKEERGRGNFPDRFSARQFPNYSSELNVNALLLGDSALYLCASSSGQINQPQHFGDGTRLSIL.